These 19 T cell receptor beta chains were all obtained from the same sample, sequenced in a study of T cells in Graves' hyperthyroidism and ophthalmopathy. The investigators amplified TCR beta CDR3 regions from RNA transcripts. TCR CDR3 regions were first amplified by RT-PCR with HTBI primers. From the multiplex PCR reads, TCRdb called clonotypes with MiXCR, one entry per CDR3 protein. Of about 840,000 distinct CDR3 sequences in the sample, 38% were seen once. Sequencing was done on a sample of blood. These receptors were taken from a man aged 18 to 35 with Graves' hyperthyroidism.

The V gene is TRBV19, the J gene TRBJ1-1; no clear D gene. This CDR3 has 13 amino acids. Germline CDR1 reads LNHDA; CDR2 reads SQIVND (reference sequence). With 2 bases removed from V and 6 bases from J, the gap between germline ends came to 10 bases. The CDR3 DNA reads TGTGCCAGTAGTATACTTAACATACCTGAAGCTTTCTTT. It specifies CASSILNIPEAFF.

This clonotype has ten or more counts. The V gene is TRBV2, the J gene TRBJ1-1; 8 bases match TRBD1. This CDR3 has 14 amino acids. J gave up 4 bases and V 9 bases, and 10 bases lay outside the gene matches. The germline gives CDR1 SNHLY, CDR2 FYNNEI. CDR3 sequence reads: CASSNDRGSTEAFF. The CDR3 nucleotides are TGTGCCAGTTCCAATGACAGGGGAAGCACTGAAGCTTTCTTT.

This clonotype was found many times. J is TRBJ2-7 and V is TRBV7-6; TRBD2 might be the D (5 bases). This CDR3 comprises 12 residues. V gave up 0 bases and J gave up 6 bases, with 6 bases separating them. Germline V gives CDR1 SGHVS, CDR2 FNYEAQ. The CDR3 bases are TGTGCCAGCAGCTTAGCAAGCGGCGAGCAGTACTTC. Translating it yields CASSLASGEQYF.

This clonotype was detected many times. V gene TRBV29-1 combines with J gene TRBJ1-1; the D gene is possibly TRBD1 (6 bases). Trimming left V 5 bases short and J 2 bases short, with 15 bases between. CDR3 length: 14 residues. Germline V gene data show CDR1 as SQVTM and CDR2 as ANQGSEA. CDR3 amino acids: CSVSLQGINTEAFF. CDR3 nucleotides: TGCAGCGTTTCTTTGCAGGGGATCAACACTGAAGCTTTCTTT.

The chain's CDR3 is CASSPGQYPYEQYF. The CDR3 DNA sequence: TGTGCCAGCAGTCCCGGACAATACCCCTACGAGCAGTACTTC. The V call is TRBV27, the J call TRBJ2-7; TRBD1 is a possible D gene (5 bases). The V gene lost 5 bases and the J gene lost 2 bases, with 13 bases spanning the gap. The CDR3 sequence is 14 residues long. CDR1 is MNHEY and CDR2 is SMNVEV in the germline V gene (reference sequence).

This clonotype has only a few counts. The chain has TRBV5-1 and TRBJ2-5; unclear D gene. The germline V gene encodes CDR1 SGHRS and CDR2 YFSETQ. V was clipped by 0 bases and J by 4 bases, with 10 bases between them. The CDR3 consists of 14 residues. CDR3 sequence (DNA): TGCGCCAGCAGCTTGGTTCTGGGTGGAGAGACCCAGTACTTC. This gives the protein CASSLVLGGETQYF. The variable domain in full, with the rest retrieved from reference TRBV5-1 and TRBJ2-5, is KAGVTQTPRYLIKTRGQQVTLSCSPISGHRSVSWYQQTPGQGLQFLFEYFSETQRNKGNFPGRFSGRQFSNSRSEMNVSTLELGDSALYLCASSLVLGGETQYFGPGTRLLVL.

The CDR3 loop is CASSLAPSTDTQYF. The CDR3 DNA sequence: TGTGCCAGCAGCTTAGCCCCGAGCACAGATACGCAGTATTTT. This sequence joins TRBV7-2 and TRBJ2-3, with D hard to call. V lost 0 bases to trimming and J lost 0 bases, with 4 bases between them. Germline assignment: CDR1 SGHTA and CDR2 FQGNSA. This CDR3 has 14 amino acids.

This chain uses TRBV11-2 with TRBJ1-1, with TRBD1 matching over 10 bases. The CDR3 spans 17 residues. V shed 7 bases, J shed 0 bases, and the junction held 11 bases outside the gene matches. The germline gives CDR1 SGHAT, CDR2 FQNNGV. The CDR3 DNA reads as TGTGCCAGCACCGCGGGACAGGGGTCTCCTATGAACACTGAAGCTTTCTTT. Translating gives CASTAGQGSPMNTEAFF. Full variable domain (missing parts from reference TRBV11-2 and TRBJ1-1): EAGVAQSPRYKIIEKRQSVAFWCNPISGHATLYWYQQILGQGPKLLIQFQNNGVVDDSQLPKDRFSAERLKGVDSTLKIQPAKLEDSAVYLCASTAGQGSPMNTEAFFGQGTRLTVV.

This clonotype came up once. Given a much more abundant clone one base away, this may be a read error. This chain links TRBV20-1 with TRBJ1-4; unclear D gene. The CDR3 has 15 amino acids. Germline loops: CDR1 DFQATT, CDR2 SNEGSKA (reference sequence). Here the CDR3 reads CSASDPYATNGKLFF. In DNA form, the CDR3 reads TGCAGTGCTAGCGATCCTTACGCAACTAATGGAAAACTGTTTTTT.

CDR3 protein: CSASGTHSSYEQYF. The CDR3 DNA follows: TGCAGTGCTTCCGGGACCCATAGCTCCTACGAGCAGTACTTC. The chain joins TRBV20-1 to TRBJ2-7; tentatively, D is TRBD1 or TRBD2 (5 bases each). Germline-derived CDR1 and CDR2 are DFQATT and SNEGSKA (reference sequence). The CDR3 length is 14 residues. V lost 5 bases to trimming and J lost 0 bases, with 14 bases between them.

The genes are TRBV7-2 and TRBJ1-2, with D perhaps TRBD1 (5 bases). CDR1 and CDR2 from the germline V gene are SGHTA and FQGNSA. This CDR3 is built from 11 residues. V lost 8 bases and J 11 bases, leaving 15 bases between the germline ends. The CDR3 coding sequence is TGTGCCAGCGGTGGGGGGTTTGGTTACACCTTC. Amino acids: CASGGGFGYTF.

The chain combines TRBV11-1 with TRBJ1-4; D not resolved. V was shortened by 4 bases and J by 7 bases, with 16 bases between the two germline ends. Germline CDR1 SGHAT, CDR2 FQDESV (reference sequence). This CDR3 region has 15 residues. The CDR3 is CASSSDRKGGEKLFF. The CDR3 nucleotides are TGTGCCAGCAGCTCCGACCGGAAAGGAGGTGAAAAACTGTTTTTT. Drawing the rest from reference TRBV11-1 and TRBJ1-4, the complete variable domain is EAEVAQSPRYKITEKSQAVAFWCDPISGHATLYWYRQILGQGPELLVQFQDESVVDDSQLPKDRFSAERLKGVDSTLKIQPAELGDSAMYLCASSSDRKGGEKLFFGSGTQLSVL.

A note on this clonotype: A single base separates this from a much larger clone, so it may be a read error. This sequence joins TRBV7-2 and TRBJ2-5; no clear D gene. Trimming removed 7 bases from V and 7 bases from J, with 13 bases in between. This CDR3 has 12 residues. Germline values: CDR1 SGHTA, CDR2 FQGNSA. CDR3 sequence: CASIDRAGTQYF. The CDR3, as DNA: TGTGCCAGCATCGACCGTGCAGGGACCCAGTACTTC.

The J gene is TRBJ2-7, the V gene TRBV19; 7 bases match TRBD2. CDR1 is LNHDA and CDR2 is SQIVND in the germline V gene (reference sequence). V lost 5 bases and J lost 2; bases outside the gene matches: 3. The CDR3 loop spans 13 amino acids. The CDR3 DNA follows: TGTGCCAGTAGTGTCCTAGCGGCCTACGAGCAGTACTTC. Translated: CASSVLAAYEQYF.

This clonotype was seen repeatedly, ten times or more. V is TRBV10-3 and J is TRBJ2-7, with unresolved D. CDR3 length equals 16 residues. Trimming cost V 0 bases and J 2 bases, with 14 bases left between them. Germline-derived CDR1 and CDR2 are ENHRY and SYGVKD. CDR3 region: CAISESGVIRPYEQYF. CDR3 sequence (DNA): TGTGCCATCAGTGAGTCAGGCGTGATCAGGCCCTACGAGCAGTACTTC.

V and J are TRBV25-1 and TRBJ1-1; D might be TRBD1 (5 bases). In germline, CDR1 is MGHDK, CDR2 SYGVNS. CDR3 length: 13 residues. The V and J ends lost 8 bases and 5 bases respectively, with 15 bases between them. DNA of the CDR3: TGTGCCAGCTCCAAAGGGGCGGATACTGAAGCTTTCTTT. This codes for CASSKGADTEAFF.

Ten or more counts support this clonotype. The CDR3 is CASSYGQGIYEQYF. The CDR3 coding sequence is TGTGCCAGCAGCTACGGACAGGGGATCTACGAGCAGTACTTC. The chain links TRBV7-2 to TRBJ2-7, with 9 bases matching TRBD1. This CDR3 spans 14 amino acids. Trimming removed 4 bases from V and 3 bases from J; junction bases left unmatched: 4. The germline gives CDR1 SGHTA, CDR2 FQGNSA.

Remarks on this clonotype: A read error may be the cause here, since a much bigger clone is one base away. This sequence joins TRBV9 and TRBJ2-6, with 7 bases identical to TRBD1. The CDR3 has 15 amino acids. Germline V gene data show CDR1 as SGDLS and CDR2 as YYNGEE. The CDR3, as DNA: TGTGCCAGCAACAGGGGAAGCTCTGTGGCCAACGTCCTGACTTTC. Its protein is CASNRGSSVANVLTF.

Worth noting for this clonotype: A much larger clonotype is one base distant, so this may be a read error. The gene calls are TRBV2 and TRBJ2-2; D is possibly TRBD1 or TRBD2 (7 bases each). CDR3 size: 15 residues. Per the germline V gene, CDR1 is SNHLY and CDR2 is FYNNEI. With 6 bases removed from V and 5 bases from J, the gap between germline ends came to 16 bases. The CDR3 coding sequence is TGTGCCAGCAGACCGACAGGGAGGGGGACCGGGGAGCTGTTTTTT. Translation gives CASRPTGRGTGELFF.